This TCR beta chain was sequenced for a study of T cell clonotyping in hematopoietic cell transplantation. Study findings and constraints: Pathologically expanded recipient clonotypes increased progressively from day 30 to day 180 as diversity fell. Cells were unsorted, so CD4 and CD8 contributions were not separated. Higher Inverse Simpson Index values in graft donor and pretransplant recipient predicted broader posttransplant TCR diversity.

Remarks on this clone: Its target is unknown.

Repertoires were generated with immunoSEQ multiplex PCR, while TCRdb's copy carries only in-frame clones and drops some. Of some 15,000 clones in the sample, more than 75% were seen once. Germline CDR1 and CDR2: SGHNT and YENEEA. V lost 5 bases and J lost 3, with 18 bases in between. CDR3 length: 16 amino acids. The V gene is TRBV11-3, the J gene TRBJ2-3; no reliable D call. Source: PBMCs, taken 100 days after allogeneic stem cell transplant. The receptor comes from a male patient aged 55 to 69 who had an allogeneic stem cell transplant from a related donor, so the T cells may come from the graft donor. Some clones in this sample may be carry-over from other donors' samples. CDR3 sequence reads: CASSPGGRPATDTQYF. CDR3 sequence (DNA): TGTGCCAGCAGCCCGGGTGGGCGACCAGCTACAGATACGCAGTATTTT.